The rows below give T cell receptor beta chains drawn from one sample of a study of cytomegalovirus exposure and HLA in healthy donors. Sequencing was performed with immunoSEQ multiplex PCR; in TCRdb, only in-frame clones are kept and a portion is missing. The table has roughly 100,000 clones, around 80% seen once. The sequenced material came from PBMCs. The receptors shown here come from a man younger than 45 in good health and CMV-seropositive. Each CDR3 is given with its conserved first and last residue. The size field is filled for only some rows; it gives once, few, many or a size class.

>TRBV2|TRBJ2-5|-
CASSARLGETQYF
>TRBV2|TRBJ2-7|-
CASESGTGRNEQYF
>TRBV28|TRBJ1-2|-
CASTLGGRGYGYTF
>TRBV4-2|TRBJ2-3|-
CASSQEERGTDTQYF
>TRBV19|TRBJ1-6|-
CASSMPGDNSPLHF
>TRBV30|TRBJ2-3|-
CAWTSGGVQDTQYF
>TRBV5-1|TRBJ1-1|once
CASTLHPARENTEAFF
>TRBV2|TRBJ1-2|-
CASTDTGFLGYTF
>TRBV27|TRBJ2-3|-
CASSYLPDTDTQYF
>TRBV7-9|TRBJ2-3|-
CATDQGLVADTQYF
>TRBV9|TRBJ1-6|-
CASSMGQREDSPLHF
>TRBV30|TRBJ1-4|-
CAWDDRGRERKLFF
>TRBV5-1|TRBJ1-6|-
CASSLGPAGNSPLHF
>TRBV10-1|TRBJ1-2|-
CASGSRQEDGYTF
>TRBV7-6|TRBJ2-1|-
CASSLQQGARNEQFF
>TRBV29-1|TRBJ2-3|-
CSVGLAGSTDTQYF
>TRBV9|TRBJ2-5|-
CASSVGPLDETQYF
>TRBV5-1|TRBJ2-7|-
CASSAASGGGRDYEQYF
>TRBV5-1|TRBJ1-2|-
CASSRDRGPSGYGYTF
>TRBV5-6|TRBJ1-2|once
CASSLAGQGGYTF
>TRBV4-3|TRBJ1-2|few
CASSRGVYGYTF
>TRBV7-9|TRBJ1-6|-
CASSATTGFHNSPLHF
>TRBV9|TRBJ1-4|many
CASSAAPGGGSTNEKLFF
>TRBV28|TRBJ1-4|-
CASSRLGGPNEKLFF
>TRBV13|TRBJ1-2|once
CASSPAVSVVGYTF
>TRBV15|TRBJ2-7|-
CATSRETGTGFYEQYF
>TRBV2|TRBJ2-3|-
CASNRGGSGSTDTQYF
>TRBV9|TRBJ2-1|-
CASSPRTSGGDEQFF
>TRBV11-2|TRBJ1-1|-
CASSLGGPKEAFF